This T cell receptor (beta chain) was retrieved from a study of blood T cell repertoires in COVID-19. Original handling: Reference gene primer amplification yielded estimated nucleated cell counts. Clones were sequenced by immunoSEQ multiplex PCR, and TCRdb holds only the in-frame ones, with some missing. Clone size and V and J calls were adopted from that table, with D and trimming inferred from the DNA. Altogether roughly 200,000 clones are present, about 85% being singletons, with the ten largest covering approximately 1.7%. The length of the CDR3 is 15 residues. The V gene's germline CDR1 is MNHEY and CDR2 SVGEGT. The V end was cut by 4 bases, the J end by 3 bases, with 13 bases between.

The source of this sequence is a man aged 65 to 79 with acute or convalescent COVID-19. The V gene is TRBV6-2 or TRBV6-3, the J gene TRBJ1-5; D call uncertain. The sequenced sample was peripheral blood. CDR3 DNA sequence: TGTGCCAGCAGTTCCCATAGCGGGCTCAATCAGCCCCAGCATTTT. Protein product: CASSSHSGLNQPQHF.